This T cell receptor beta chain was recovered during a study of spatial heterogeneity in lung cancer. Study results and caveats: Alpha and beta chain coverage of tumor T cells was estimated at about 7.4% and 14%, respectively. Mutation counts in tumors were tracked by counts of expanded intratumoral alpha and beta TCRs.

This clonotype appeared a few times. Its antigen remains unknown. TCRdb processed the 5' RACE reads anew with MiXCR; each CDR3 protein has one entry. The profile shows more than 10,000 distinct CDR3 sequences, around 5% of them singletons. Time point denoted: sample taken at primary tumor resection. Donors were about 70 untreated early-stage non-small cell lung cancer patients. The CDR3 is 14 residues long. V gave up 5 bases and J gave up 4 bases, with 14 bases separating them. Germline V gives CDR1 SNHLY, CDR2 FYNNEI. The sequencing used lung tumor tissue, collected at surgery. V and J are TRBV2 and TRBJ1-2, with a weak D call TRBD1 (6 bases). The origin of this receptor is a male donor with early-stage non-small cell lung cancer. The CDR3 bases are TGTGCCAGCAGTCCCGACAGGTTTGGCTATGGCTACACCTTC. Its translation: CASSPDRFGYGYTF.